This TCR beta chain stems from a study of blood T cell repertoires in COVID-19. In the study overall: Acute and convalescent COVID-19 samples came from the United States, Italy and Spain. From T cells, B-cell-depleted T cells, or PBMCs came the material, which was cDNA or gDNA.

Authors' data handling: Estimates of nucleated cell counts were drawn from the amplification of reference gene primers. Repertoires were generated with immunoSEQ multiplex PCR, while TCRdb's copy carries only in-frame clones and drops some. V and J calls and clone size follow that table, whereas D and trimming were derived from the DNA. The table lists some 290,000 clones, roughly 90% of them singletons. The germline gives CDR1 SGHRS, CDR2 YFSETQ. Trimming at V came to 4 bases and at J to 8 bases, leaving 4 bases not matched to a gene. This CDR3 is 13 amino acids long. A note on this clone: In the same sample, other DNA sequences code for this CDR3.

Seattle researchers signed up patients amid active infection and tracked them longitudinally. This clonotype originated in a woman aged 40 to 55 with COVID-19, enrolled during active disease. Input material: peripheral blood. This chain connects TRBV5-1 to TRBJ1-2; 11 bases fit TRBD1. The CDR3 protein is CASSLGQGEGYTF. CDR3 bases: TGCGCCAGCAGCCTGGGACAGGGGGAGGGCTACACCTTC.